The following is a TCR beta chain sequence with its context. Its matching antigen is unknown. The CDR3 sequence is 14 residues long. CDR1 MNHEY and CDR2 SMNVEV come from the germline V gene (reference sequence). V lost 3 bases and J 6 bases, leaving 12 bases between the germline ends. Second-dose schedules of about 4 or about 12 weeks were combined. This sample was taken from a study of T cell responses to AZD1222 COVID-19 vaccine. Repertoires were generated with immunoSEQ multiplex PCR, while TCRdb's copy carries only in-frame clones and drops some. Found here are more than 150,000 clones, around 90% of them singletons; the top ten hold 1.5% to 2%. Whole-study findings and limits: Donor demographics were predominantly white British with a female majority; clonal diversity may be underestimated. Regions 160-218 and 743-854 held dominance among vaccine-associated CD4 TCRs, which spanned spike. Of spike-specific TCRs, nearly half reportedly target regions left unmutated in variants.

This TCR was recovered from an adult who received the AZD1222 COVID-19 vaccine. The material was peripheral blood, obtained 28 days after the second AZD1222 dose. The chain is built from TRBV27 and TRBJ1-5, with D possibly being TRBD1 (6 bases). The CDR3 nucleotides are TGTGCCAGCAGTTTGTGGCAGGGGAGTCAGCCCCAGCATTTT. It translates to CASSLWQGSQPQHF.